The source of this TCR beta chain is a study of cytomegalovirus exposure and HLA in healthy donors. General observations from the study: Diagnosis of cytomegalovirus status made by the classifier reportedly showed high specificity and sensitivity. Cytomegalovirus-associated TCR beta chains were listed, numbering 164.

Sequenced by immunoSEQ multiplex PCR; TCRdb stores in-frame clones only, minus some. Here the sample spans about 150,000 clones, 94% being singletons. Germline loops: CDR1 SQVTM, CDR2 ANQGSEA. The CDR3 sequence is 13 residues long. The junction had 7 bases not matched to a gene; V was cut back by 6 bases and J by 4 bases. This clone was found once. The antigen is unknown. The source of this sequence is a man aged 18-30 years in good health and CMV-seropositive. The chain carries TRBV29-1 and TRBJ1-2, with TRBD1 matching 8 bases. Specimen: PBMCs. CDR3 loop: CSVVTGEIYGYTF. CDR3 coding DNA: TGCAGCGTCGTGACAGGGGAGATCTATGGCTACACCTTC.